This TCR beta chain was profiled in a study of blood T cells in healthy people across ages. General study results and limits: The donors' CMV status was not determined, possibly confounding changes in expanded clonotypes.

Regarding this clonotype: Its specificity is unknown.

For the second PCR, which ran for 7 to 11 cycles, a sample-barcoded 5' primer and a J-beta primer mix were used. Each CDR3 protein is one row after TCRdb ran MiXCR on the 5' RACE reads. The sample has hundreds of thousands of distinct CDR3 sequences; roughly 20% are singletons. The ends were cut back, 3 bases at V and 7 bases at J, with 7 bases in the middle. Germline V CDR1 and CDR2: DFQATT, SNEGSKA (reference sequence). The CDR3 runs 10 residues. The genes are TRBV20-1 and TRBJ2-7, with D unclear. Sequencing was performed on blood. The clonotype originates from an older man in good health. DNA for the CDR3: TGCAGTGCTAGTGGCCAGGAGCAGTACTTC. Its translation: CSASGQEQYF.